The clone carrying this TCR beta chain was observed a single time. This record belongs to a study of control samples from healthy donors and cancer patients. The germline V gene encodes CDR1 ENHRY and CDR2 SYGVKD. The V end was cut by 0 bases, the J end by 8 bases, with 17 bases between. This CDR3 has 16 amino acids. Method: immunoSEQ multiplex PCR; TCRdb's copy keeps in-frame clones and lacks some. The sample yields 25,000 to 35,000 clones, 91% seen once. The chain carries TRBV10-3 and TRBJ2-1; no definite D call. Specimen: PBMCs. The TCR comes from a middle-aged man with lung cancer. This CDR3 reads CAISESVGAGVDEQFF. As DNA, the CDR3 is TGTGCCATCAGTGAGTCGGTGGGCGCCGGTGTGGATGAGCAGTTCTTC.